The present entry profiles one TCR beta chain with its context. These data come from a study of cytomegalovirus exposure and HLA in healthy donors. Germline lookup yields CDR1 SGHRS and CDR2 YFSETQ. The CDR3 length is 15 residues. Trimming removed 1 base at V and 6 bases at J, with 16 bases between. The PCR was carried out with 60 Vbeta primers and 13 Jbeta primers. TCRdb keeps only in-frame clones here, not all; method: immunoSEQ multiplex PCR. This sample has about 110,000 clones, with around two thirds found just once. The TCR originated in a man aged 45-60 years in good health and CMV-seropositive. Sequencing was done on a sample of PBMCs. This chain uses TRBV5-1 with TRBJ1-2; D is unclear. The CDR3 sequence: CASSLLLPPTDGYTF. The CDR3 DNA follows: TGCGCCAGCAGCTTGTTGCTTCCCCCCACGGATGGCTACACCTTC.